The 18 T cell receptor beta chains below were found in one sample sequenced in a study of cytomegalovirus exposure and HLA in healthy donors. The PCR employed 60 Vbeta primers together with 13 Jbeta primers. Sequencing used immunoSEQ multiplex PCR; TCRdb keeps in-frame clones, though not all of them. Counted here are some 180,000 clones, around 79% occurring once; the ten biggest clones make up about 4.6%. The sequenced material came from PBMCs. The receptors were gathered from a woman under 40 in good health and CMV-seropositive.

This sequence joins TRBV4-1 and TRBJ1-1, with 8 bases aligning to TRBD1. Germline V gene sequence: CDR1 MGHRA, CDR2 YSYEKL. V lost 4 bases and J lost 0; bases outside the gene matches: 4. This CDR3 contains 15 residues. CDR3 in amino acids: CASSPGTGMNTEAFF. The CDR3, as DNA: TGCGCCAGCAGCCCGGGGACAGGAATGAACACTGAAGCTTTCTTT.

Only one count was recorded for this clone. The genes are TRBV7-8 and TRBJ2-1, with 11 bases matching TRBD2. V lost 1 base to trimming and J lost 0 bases; unmatched junction nucleotides: 14. The CDR3 extends over 21 amino acids. CDR1 SGHVS and CDR2 FQNEAQ come from the germline V gene. The chain's CDR3 is CASSLGLAGGHDRRSYNEQFF. As DNA, the CDR3 is TGTGCCAGCAGCTTAGGCCTAGCGGGAGGTCACGACCGACGCTCCTACAATGAGCAGTTCTTC.

The V gene is TRBV7-2, the J gene TRBJ2-1; TRBD2 agrees at 8 bases. CDR1 is SGHTA and CDR2 is FQGNSA in the germline V gene. The CDR3 contains 16 residues. Trimming took 6 bases from V and 2 from J; bases not matched to a gene: 9. CDR3: CASSLSRGGTYNEQFF. CDR3 nucleotides: TGTGCCAGCAGTTTATCCCGCGGGGGGACCTACAATGAGCAGTTCTTC.

The gene calls are TRBV18 and TRBJ2-1; 10 nucleotides line up with TRBD1. The CDR3 runs 14 residues. V shed 4 bases and J 12 bases; nucleotides not matched to a gene: 9. Germline V gives CDR1 KGHSH, CDR2 LQKENI. In DNA, the CDR3 is TGTGCCAGCTCACTCCCCGGGACAGGGGCGGTGCAGTTCTTC. Its protein is CASSLPGTGAVQFF.

The rearrangement joins TRBV15 to TRBJ2-5; TRBD1 aligns across 10 bases. From germline, CDR1 is LNHNV and CDR2 YYDKDF (reference sequence). Trimming took 1 base from V and 1 from J; bases not matched to a gene: 3. The CDR3 contains 16 residues. CDR3 residues: CATSRGDRGAQETQYF. The CDR3 coding sequence is TGTGCCACCAGCAGAGGGGACAGGGGTGCCCAAGAGACCCAGTACTTC. The whole variable domain, remainder taken from reference TRBV15 and TRBJ2-5, is DAMVIQNPRYQVTQFGKPVTLSCSQTLNHNVMYWYQQKSSQAPKLLFHYYDKDFNNEADTPDNFQSRRPNTSFCFLDIRSPGLGDTAMYLCATSRGDRGAQETQYFGPGTRLLVL.

The V gene is TRBV19, the J gene TRBJ1-3, with D perhaps matching TRBD1 (5 bases). Trimming stripped 7 bases from V and 0 bases from J, with 16 bases between. CDR3 length: 16 amino acids. Germline V gene sequence: CDR1 LNHDA, CDR2 SQIVND (reference sequence). The CDR3 nucleotides are TGTGCCAGTATCACCCCTCAGGGATCCTCTGGAAACACCATATATTTT. Translating gives CASITPQGSSGNTIYF.

A single count supports this clone. The V and J genes are TRBV10-2 and TRBJ1-5, with TRBD1 identical over 10 bases. The CDR3 is 15 amino acids. V was pared by 5 bases and J by 9 bases, with 10 bases of the junction left unmatched. The germline CDR1 and CDR2 sequences are WSHSY and SAAADI. The CDR3: CASSTGTGVQGPQHF. DNA of the CDR3: TGCGCCAGCAGTACCGGGACAGGGGTCCAAGGGCCCCAGCATTTT.

V and J are TRBV5-1 and TRBJ1-1; unclear D gene. Looked up from germline, CDR1 is SGHRS and CDR2 is YFSETQ. The CDR3 extends over 13 amino acids. Trimming pared 0 bases from V and 3 bases from J, leaving 6 bases between. The CDR3 nucleotides read TGCGCCAGCAGCTTGGACAGCTACACTGAAGCTTTCTTT. The encoded protein is CASSLDSYTEAFF.

The J gene is TRBJ1-6, the V gene TRBV18, with 7 bases identical to TRBD1. The V gene end was trimmed by 3 bases and the J gene end by 7 bases; junction bases not matched to a gene: 6. CDR1 is KGHSH and CDR2 is LQKENI in the germline V gene. The CDR3 extends over 15 amino acids. CDR3: CASSPRQGQNSPLHF. The CDR3 DNA sequence: TGTGCCAGCTCACCTCGACAGGGCCAGAATTCACCCCTCCACTTT.

V is TRBV27 and J is TRBJ2-7, with 7 bases aligning to TRBD2. Germline V gene sequence: CDR1 MNHEY, CDR2 SMNVEV (reference sequence). V lost 8 bases to trimming and J lost 2 bases; unmatched junction nucleotides: 3. This CDR3 is 12 amino acids long. Here the CDR3 reads CASRGVTYEQYF. CDR3 nucleotides: TGTGCCAGCCGGGGGGTAACCTACGAGCAGTACTTC.

The chain recombines TRBV19 with TRBJ1-1; D possibly corresponds to TRBD1 (5 bases). Deletions cut 4 bases from V and 4 bases from J, with 10 bases between. This CDR3 comprises 13 residues. Germline CDR1 LNHDA, CDR2 SQIVND (reference sequence). CDR3 in amino acids: CASSTGGSTEAFF. The DNA for the CDR3 is TGTGCCAGTAGTACGGGGGGGAGCACTGAAGCTTTCTTT.

The chain links TRBV2 to TRBJ2-3, with 13 bases fitting TRBD2. The V gene end was trimmed by 5 bases and the J gene end by 6 bases; junction bases not matched to a gene: 2. CDR3 length equals 14 residues. Germline-derived CDR1 and CDR2 are SNHLY and FYNNEI. Here the CDR3 DNA reads TGTGCCAGCAGTCGACTAGCGGGGGGTGATACGCAGTATTTT. Its translation: CASSRLAGGDTQYF. Looking up the rest from reference TRBV2 and TRBJ2-3 gives the full variable domain: EPEVTQTPSHQVTQMGQEVILRCVPISNHLYFYWYRQILGQKVEFLVSFYNNEISEKSEIFDDQFSVERPDGSNFTLKIRSTKLEDSAMYFCASSRLAGGDTQYFGPGTRLTVL.

This clone was counted a single time. The V and J genes are TRBV7-2 and TRBJ1-4; D remains unclear. Between the trimmed V and J ends, which lost 5 bases and 7 bases, there was a span of 8 bases. The germline gives CDR1 SGHTA, CDR2 FQGNSA. This CDR3 is built from 12 residues. The CDR3 DNA is TGTGCCAGCAGCATGTACGGTGAAAAACTGTTTTTT. Translating it yields CASSMYGEKLFF.

This clone was found once. The V call is TRBV5-8, the J call TRBJ2-1; D uncertain. Germline-derived CDR1 and CDR2 are SGHTS and YDEGEE. CDR3 length equals 11 residues. V lost 6 bases, J lost 12 bases, and 13 bases lay in between. The CDR3 sequence is CASKGALGQFF. In DNA form, the CDR3 reads TGTGCCAGCAAAGGCGCCCTAGGGCAGTTCTTC. The full variable domain, in which reference TRBV5-8 and TRBJ2-1 provide the parts outside the CDR3, is EAGVTQSPTHLIKTRGQQATLRCSPISGHTSVYWYQQALGLGLQFLLWYDEGEERNRGNFPPRFSGRQFPNYSSELNVNALELEDSALYLCASKGALGQFFGPGTRLTVL.

This chain uses TRBV11-2 with TRBJ1-5, with D perhaps matching TRBD1 (5 bases). The germline V gene has CDR1 SGHAT and CDR2 FQNNGV. Trimming removed 2 bases from V and 5 bases from J, with 13 bases in between. The CDR3 runs to 15 residues. The CDR3 DNA is TGTGCCAGCAGCTTATTCGGGCAGGGCCATCAGCCCCAGCATTTT. The encoded protein is CASSLFGQGHQPQHF.

This chain uses TRBV2 with TRBJ2-5, with 9 positions matching TRBD2. Germline V gene data show CDR1 as SNHLY and CDR2 as FYNNEI. Trimming cost V 5 bases and J 4 bases; bases outside gene matches: 14. The length of the CDR3 is 17 residues. The CDR3 spells CASSNTVGGGAVETQYF. The DNA for the CDR3 is TGTGCCAGCAGTAACACCGTAGGCGGGGGGGCCGTAGAGACCCAGTACTTC.

This chain joins TRBV13 and TRBJ1-2, with D possibly being TRBD1 (5 bases). The CDR3 consists of 15 residues. Trimming pared 4 bases from V and 0 bases from J, leaving 12 bases between. CDR1 PRHDT and CDR2 FYEKMQ come from the germline V gene (reference sequence). Here the CDR3 DNA reads TGTGCCAGCAGCTGGGGGGACCCCACTAACTATGGCTACACCTTC. Translating gives CASSWGDPTNYGYTF.

The genes are TRBV5-1 and TRBJ2-3, with D maybe TRBD2 (7 bases). This CDR3 is 14 amino acids long. Trimming pared 5 bases from V and 1 base from J, leaving 11 bases between. Germline loops: CDR1 SGHRS, CDR2 YFSETQ. CDR3 protein: CASRAGGRTDTQYF. CDR3 sequence (DNA): TGCGCCAGCAGAGCCGGGGGGCGCACAGATACGCAGTATTTT.